The TCR beta chain described here comes from a study of vaccination effects on CD4 cells after COVID-19. ViraFEST expansion of antigen-specific CD4+ T cells with viral peptide pools preceded sequencing. Isolation of CD4+ T cells took place after ten to eleven days of culture. Participants received two doses of either the BNT162b2 or mRNA-1273 vaccine. For this clone: Its antigen remains unidentified.

Profiling relied on immunoSEQ multiplex PCR, and the TCRdb table lists in-frame clones only, not all of them. The sample yields around 15,000 clones, 75% to 80% seen once. Germline loops: CDR1 SGHKS, CDR2 YYEKEE (reference sequence). The J segment lost 5 bases and the V segment lost 3 bases, leaving 6 bases of the junction unmatched. CDR3 length equals 15 residues. The chain has TRBV5-5 and TRBJ2-1; the match to TRBD2 covers 9 bases. This specimen consisted of CD4+ T cells from PBMCs cultured with HCoV-NL63 spike peptides, obtained after COVID-19 vaccination. The TCR sequence derives from a human donor who received a COVID-19 vaccine. As DNA, the CDR3 is TGTGCCAGCAGCTACACCGGGACTAGCAACAATGAGCAGTTCTTC. It codes for CASSYTGTSNNEQFF.